Below, 25 T cell receptor beta chains from the same sample are listed, as sequenced in a study of vaccination and CD4 T cells after COVID-19. One entry per CDR3 protein, called by TCRdb with MiXCR from the PCR reads. The sample has 20,000 to 25,000 distinct CDR3 sequences, roughly 53% seen once. Sequenced here: CD4+ T cells from blood, sampled before SARS-CoV-2 vaccination. These receptors were collected from a human donor who had recovered from COVID-19.

V and J are TRBV19 and TRBJ1-1, with 9 bases that match TRBD1. The V segment lost 6 bases and the J segment 1 base; nucleotides outside the gene matches: 3. The CDR3 has 14 amino acids. CDR1 and CDR2 (germline): LNHDA, SQIVND (reference sequence). The CDR3 reads CASSPDRGNTEAFF. The CDR3 DNA follows: TGTGCCAGTAGCCCGGACAGGGGGAACACTGAAGCTTTCTTT.

This clonotype was recorded a few times. The chain joins TRBV15 to TRBJ2-4, with no clear D. Trimming pared 6 bases from V and 1 base from J, leaving 13 bases between. The CDR3 is 15 amino acids. Germline assignment: CDR1 LNHNV and CDR2 YYDKDF (reference sequence). Written as DNA, the CDR3 is TGTGCCACCAGTTTGGGTGGAGACGCCAAAAACATTCAGTACTTC. Its translation: CATSLGGDAKNIQYF.

The chain is built from TRBV6-1 and TRBJ2-7; 7 nucleotides line up with TRBD1. V shed 3 bases, J shed 3 bases, and the junction held 2 bases outside the gene matches. Germline CDR1 is MNHNS and CDR2 is SASEGT. The CDR3 is 13 residues long. CDR3 residues: CASSEGDSYEQYF. CDR3 nucleotide sequence: TGTGCCAGCAGTGAGGGGGACAGCTACGAGCAGTACTTC.

The J gene is TRBJ2-7, the V gene TRBV5-6; no firm D call. The V end lost 4 bases, the J end lost 6 bases, and 14 bases lay between the germline ends. The length of the CDR3 is 13 residues. The germline V gene has CDR1 SGHDT and CDR2 YYEEEE. CDR3: CASSTWTASEQYF. CDR3 nucleotides: TGTGCCAGCAGCACCTGGACGGCCTCCGAGCAGTACTTC.

V is TRBV21-1 and J is TRBJ2-7; the table gives TRBD1 as D, unverified against the DNA. TRBV21-1 constitutes a pseudogene. The CDR3 has 19 residues. CDR3 in amino acids: CASRSGSEGQGRRYYEQYF. For the CDR3, the DNA is TGTGCCAGCAGGTCCGGAAGCGAAGGACAGGGGCGTAGATACTACGAGCAGTACTTC.

The CDR3 here is CSARDLGGPQETQYF. CDR3 DNA: TGCAGTGCTAGAGATTTAGGCGGCCCACAAGAGACCCAGTACTTC. The J gene is TRBJ2-5, the V gene TRBV20-1, with D uncertain. This CDR3 region has 15 residues. V lost 0 bases and J lost 2, with 13 bases in between. Germline values: CDR1 DFQATT, CDR2 SNEGSKA (reference sequence).

This clonotype was observed a handful of times. The chain carries TRBV27 and TRBJ1-2; D is ambiguous. The CDR3 is made up of 13 amino acids. Germline V gene lookup returns CDR1 MNHEY and CDR2 SMNVEV (reference sequence). V was clipped by 4 bases and J by 8 bases, with 14 bases between them. CDR3: CASSWRDNRGYTF. The CDR3 DNA sequence: TGTGCCAGCAGTTGGCGGGATAATAGAGGCTACACCTTC.

This clonotype was seen more than once but under ten times. The chain links TRBV19 to TRBJ1-2, with a tentative D call TRBD1 (6 bases). The germline V gene has CDR1 LNHDA and CDR2 SQIVND (reference sequence). V lost 5 bases and J lost 4, with 17 bases in between. The CDR3 length is 15 residues. CDR3 in amino acids: CASSDTGYRAYGYTF. CDR3 in DNA: TGTGCCAGTAGTGATACAGGGTACCGTGCCTATGGCTACACCTTC.

The chain uses TRBV18 and TRBJ2-3; 9 bases agree with TRBD2. Losses at the gene ends were 1 base for V and 4 bases for J; bases not matched to a gene: 9. Germline V gives CDR1 KGHSH, CDR2 LQKENI. The CDR3 has 17 residues. This CDR3 reads CASSPRGAGGVSDTQYF. The CDR3 bases are TGTGCCAGCTCACCACGAGGAGCGGGAGGTGTTTCAGATACGCAGTATTTT.

The chain employs TRBV27 and TRBJ2-2, with D uncertain. V lost 2 bases, J lost 5 bases, and 6 bases lay in between. CDR3 length: 13 amino acids. Germline V gene data show CDR1 as MNHEY and CDR2 as SMNVEV (reference sequence). CDR3 DNA: TGTGCCAGCAGTTTAGAGTGGACCGGGGAGCTGTTTTTT. Amino acids: CASSLEWTGELFF.

The chain links TRBV27 to TRBJ1-1; no clear D. Looked up from germline, CDR1 is MNHEY and CDR2 is SMNVEV (reference sequence). V was trimmed by 7 bases and J by 1 base, leaving 7 bases between them. This CDR3 spans 12 amino acids. DNA of the CDR3: TGTGCCAGCACAACCACGAACACTGAAGCTTTCTTT. The encoded protein is CASTTTNTEAFF.

This chain connects TRBV6-5 to TRBJ1-1; perhaps TRBD1 as D (6 bases). Germline V CDR1 and CDR2: MNHEY, SVGAGI. The CDR3 is 17 residues long. Trimming stripped 0 bases from V and 0 bases from J, with 14 bases between. DNA of the CDR3: TGTGCCAGCAGTTACTCTGGGCAGGGGACTTTGAACACTGAAGCTTTCTTT. Translating gives CASSYSGQGTLNTEAFF.

The chain couples TRBV15 to TRBJ2-7; TRBD1 matches at 10 bases. The V gene end was trimmed by 2 bases and the J gene end by 6 bases; junction bases not matched to a gene: 4. The CDR3 length is 14 residues. Germline lookup yields CDR1 LNHNV and CDR2 YYDKDF (reference sequence). The CDR3 region is CATSRPGTGAEQYF. CDR3 coding DNA: TGTGCCACCAGCAGACCCGGGACAGGGGCCGAGCAGTACTTC. The entire variable domain, with the rest obtained from reference TRBV15 and TRBJ2-7, is as follows: DAMVIQNPRYQVTQFGKPVTLSCSQTLNHNVMYWYQQKSSQAPKLLFHYYDKDFNNEADTPDNFQSRRPNTSFCFLDIRSPGLGDTAMYLCATSRPGTGAEQYFGPGTRLTVT.

The rearrangement joins TRBV14 to TRBJ1-3, with D possibly being TRBD1 (5 bases). Germline CDR1 reads SGHDN; CDR2 reads FVKESK. The CDR3 runs to 16 residues. Trimming took 3 bases from V and 1 from J, leaving 13 bases between them. CDR3 nucleotide sequence: TGTGCCAGCAGCCAGTTGTCGGCAGGGTCTGGAAACACCATATATTTT. Residues: CASSQLSAGSGNTIYF.

This clonotype has a handful of counts. The gene calls are TRBV5-4 and TRBJ1-6, with D possibly being TRBD1 (5 bases). Deletions cut 6 bases from V and 7 bases from J, with 14 bases between. The CDR3 has 14 residues. Germline V gives CDR1 SGHNT, CDR2 YYREEE (reference sequence). The CDR3 here is CASTRDSKNSPLHF. CDR3 DNA: TGTGCCAGCACCCGAGACAGTAAGAATTCACCCCTCCACTTT.

The rearrangement links TRBV7-2 to TRBJ2-3; D is perhaps TRBD2 (6 bases). Germline assignment: CDR1 SGHTA and CDR2 FQGNSA. Trimming cost V 5 bases and J 0 bases, with 15 bases left between them. The CDR3 runs to 16 residues. CDR3 residues: CASSLAGGGSTDTQYF. The CDR3 region has the DNA TGTGCCAGCAGCCTTGCGGGCGGAGGGAGCACAGATACGCAGTATTTT.

V usage is TRBV18 and J usage is TRBJ2-2; D is unresolved. The V gene's germline CDR1 is KGHSH and CDR2 LQKENI. This CDR3 has 16 residues. Deletions cut 3 bases from V and 0 bases from J, with 11 bases between. The CDR3: CASSPTFNTNTGELFF. The CDR3 DNA reads TGTGCCAGCTCACCGACCTTCAATACGAACACCGGGGAGCTGTTTTTT.

This chain uses TRBV20-1 with TRBJ2-7; the D is unclear. V was cut by 6 bases and J by 5 bases, with 11 bases left in between. Germline V gives CDR1 DFQATT, CDR2 SNEGSKA (reference sequence). This CDR3 is built from 11 residues. In nucleotides, the CDR3 is TGCAGTGCACCGCGCTCTCACGAGCAGTACTTC. Translating gives CSAPRSHEQYF.

The V gene is TRBV7-2, the J gene TRBJ2-7; D possibly matches TRBD1 or TRBD2 (5 bases each). Trimming cost V 3 bases and J 6 bases, with 12 bases left between them. Germline CDR1 is SGHTA and CDR2 is FQGNSA. This CDR3 region has 13 residues. CDR3 coding DNA: TGTGCCAGCAGCTTGTGGGGGTCTCGCGAGCAGTACTTC. This codes for CASSLWGSREQYF.

The genes are TRBV28 and TRBJ1-6, with 12 bases matching TRBD1. Germline CDR1 and CDR2: MDHEN and SYDVKM. J was trimmed by 8 bases and V by 1 base; bases with no gene match: 3. The CDR3 length is 16 residues. The CDR3 DNA follows: TGTGCCAGCAGTTTATTGGGACAGGGGGCTCATTCACCCCTCCACTTT. Translation gives CASSLLGQGAHSPLHF.

V gene TRBV2 combines with J gene TRBJ2-2; TRBD1 matches 7 bases. This CDR3 spans 15 amino acids. The germline V gene encodes CDR1 SNHLY and CDR2 FYNNEI. V was clipped by 8 bases and J by 4 bases; unmatched bases: 10. The CDR3 region is CASLGVTGATGELFF. As DNA, the CDR3 is TGTGCCAGCTTAGGGGTCACAGGGGCCACCGGGGAGCTGTTTTTT.

The rearrangement joins TRBV6-1 to TRBJ2-2; the D is unclear. V was trimmed by 10 bases and J by 4 bases, leaving 19 bases between them. The germline V gene encodes CDR1 MNHNS and CDR2 SASEGT. The CDR3 spans 15 residues. CDR3 sequence: CATLLTLGTTGELFF. CDR3 DNA: TGTGCCACCCTCTTGACTCTGGGTACCACCGGGGAGCTGTTTTTT.

This chain uses TRBV6-1 with TRBJ2-1; D may correspond to TRBD1 or TRBD2 (5 bases each). The CDR3 contains 17 residues. V was cut by 5 bases and J by 3 bases, with 20 bases left in between. Germline CDR1 and CDR2: MNHNS and SASEGT. CDR3 nucleotide sequence: TGTGCCAGCAGTCAAACCGGGACCCCTTGGGGCTACAATGAGCAGTTCTTC. It yields the protein CASSQTGTPWGYNEQFF.

This clonotype was detected only once. The chain's CDR3 is CASSLPPLYYRGRGTEAFF. The CDR3 DNA reads as TGTGCCAGTTCACTTCCGCCTCTATACTACCGGGGCCGGGGCACTGAAGCTTTCTTT. This chain uses TRBV19 with TRBJ1-1; possibly TRBD1 for D (5 bases). The germline gives CDR1 LNHDA, CDR2 SQIVND (reference sequence). The V gene lost 8 bases and the J gene lost 4 bases, with 32 bases spanning the gap. CDR3 length equals 19 residues.

This clonotype was seen only a few times. The chain links TRBV6-1 to TRBJ1-5; TRBD1 matches 7 bases. Germline V gene data show CDR1 as MNHNS and CDR2 as SASEGT. CDR3 length: 15 amino acids. V lost 3 bases to trimming and J lost 4 bases; unmatched junction nucleotides: 6. CDR3 DNA sequence: TGTGCCAGCAGTGACCCTACACAGGGGAATCAGCCCCAGCATTTT. Protein sequence: CASSDPTQGNQPQHF.